What follows describes a single T cell receptor beta chain. Its antigen is unidentified. This record comes from a study of CD8+ T cells in alopecia areata. Broader study findings: Normal-skin resident alphabeta T cells also appear among scalp sample sequences.

Trimming took off 5 bases at V and 0 bases at J, with 7 bases between the two ends. This CDR3 comprises 13 residues. Germline CDR1 SGHTA, CDR2 FQGTGA. Lesional scalp tissue (obtained by punch biopsy) and peripheral blood were collected from alopecia areata patients. Both CD4+ and CD8+ T cells were separated by sorting PBMCs. Following RNA extraction, reverse transcription yielded cDNA that acted as the sequencing template. TCRdb's copy holds only in-frame clones and misses some; the assay was immunoSEQ multiplex PCR. The repertoire holds 200,000 to 250,000 clones, with roughly two thirds as singletons.

The V and J genes are TRBV7-3 and TRBJ1-1; D is unresolved. This receptor was identified in a human donor with alopecia areata. This specimen was CD4+ T cells sorted from blood, taken at week 0. CDR3: CASSAQVNTEAFF. The CDR3 nucleotides read TGTGCCAGCAGCGCCCAGGTGAACACTGAAGCTTTCTTT.